A selection of T cell receptor beta chains follows, all from one sample in a study of shared clonotypes between healthy human individuals. The data were produced by immunoSEQ multiplex PCR, yet TCRdb's version contains in-frame clones alone and is incomplete. The table lists 850,000 to 1,200,000 clones, about 70% of them singletons. The sample comprised memory CD4+ T cells sorted from blood. These receptor sequences come from a man aged 18 to 29 in good health. CDR3s include the opening cysteine and the closing phenylalanine or tryptophan. Each record gives: D gene, V gene, J gene, clone size, CDR3 protein, CDR3 DNA. D genes are given only for firm matches. Only some rows state a clone size, as once, few, many or a class for expanded clones.

.	TRBV7-8	TRBJ1-4	.	CASSLADGEKLFF	TGTGCCAGCAGCCTGGCCGACGGTGAAAAACTGTTTTTT
.	TRBV7-6	TRBJ2-3	.	CASSFRHPEGSDTQYF	TGTGCCAGCAGCTTCCGGCACCCTGAGGGCTCAGATACGCAGTATTTT
.	TRBV28	TRBJ1-1	few	CASSFIGRQAFF	TGTGCCAGCAGTTTCATCGGAAGGCAAGCTTTCTTT
.	TRBV27	TRBJ1-4	.	CASSQQTVSDIGKLFF	TGTGCCAGCAGCCAACAGACAGTCTCAGACATTGGAAAACTGTTTTTT
.	TRBV4-1	TRBJ2-7	once	CASSQELGEQYF	TGCGCCAGCAGCCAAGAGCTGGGCGAGCAGTACTTC
TRBD1	TRBV6-1	TRBJ1-2	many	CASSGGTVDGYTF	TGTGCCAGCAGTGGCGGGACAGTTGATGGCTACACCTTC
.	TRBV6-1	TRBJ2-1	.	CASTPPNRYNEQFF	TGTGCCAGCACTCCTCCGAACCGCTACAATGAGCAGTTCTTC
.	TRBV6-5	TRBJ2-7	.	CASRRDGLSYEQYF	TGTGCCAGCAGGAGGGACGGACTCTCCTACGAGCAGTACTTC
.	TRBV6-5	TRBJ2-3	few	CASSYGLAITDTQYF	TGTGCCAGCAGTTACGGTCTAGCGATCACAGATACGCAGTATTTT
TRBD1	TRBV6-5	TRBJ2-1	many	CASGNTGVPNEQFF	TGTGCCAGCGGCAATACAGGGGTCCCTAATGAGCAGTTCTTC
TRBD1	TRBV28	TRBJ1-2	many	CASSLVGQEYGYTF	TGTGCCAGCAGTTTAGTCGGACAGGAGTATGGCTACACCTTC
TRBD2	TRBV5-1	TRBJ2-5	once	CASSPTSGRGETQYF	TGCGCCAGCAGCCCGACTAGCGGGAGGGGAGAGACCCAGTACTTC
.	TRBV15	TRBJ1-2	few	CATSRETSTGYTF	TGTGCCACCAGCAGAGAAACCTCGACTGGCTACACCTTC
TRBD1	TRBV19	TRBJ1-5	many	CASSPTGSFPDSNQPQHF	TGTGCCAGTAGTCCGACAGGGTCTTTCCCTGATAGCAATCAGCCCCAGCATTTT
.	TRBV20-1	TRBJ2-7	.	CSGRGYEQYF	TGCAGTGGCAGAGGCTACGAGCAGTACTTC
.	TRBV4-3	TRBJ1-5	.	CASSQEGTGNQPQHF	TGCGCCAGCAGCCAAGAGGGGACTGGGAATCAGCCCCAGCATTTT
TRBD2	TRBV7-2	TRBJ2-5	.	CASSLPLGLAQGETQYF	TGTGCCAGCAGCTTACCCCTGGGACTAGCGCAAGGGGAGACCCAGTACTTC
.	TRBV14	TRBJ1-5	.	CASSKVGRYQPQHF	TGTGCCAGCAGCAAGGTAGGACGGTATCAGCCCCAGCATTTT
.	TRBV30	TRBJ2-3	.	CAWSEQTDTQYF	TGTGCCTGGAGTGAACAAACAGATACGCAGTATTTT
.	TRBV5-4	TRBJ1-1	.	CASSLDSMNTEAFF	TGTGCCAGCAGCTTGGACTCCATGAACACTGAAGCTTTCTTT
.	TRBV28	TRBJ1-1	few	CASSFSPGHWATEAFF	TGTGCCAGCAGTTTTTCCCCGGGACACTGGGCCACTGAAGCTTTCTTT
TRBD2	TRBV5-4	TRBJ2-7	once	CASSLVVGGGSYEQYF	TGTGCCAGCAGCTTGGTCGTTGGGGGGGGCTCCTACGAGCAGTACTTC
.	TRBV13	TRBJ2-2	.	CASSYRGIGNTGELFF	TGTGCCAGCAGCTATAGGGGAATTGGGAACACCGGGGAGCTGTTTTTT
TRBD1	TRBV5-4	TRBJ1-6	few	CASSSGTVSPLHF	TGTGCCAGCAGCTCCGGGACAGTCTCACCCCTCCACTTT
.	TRBV11-2	TRBJ2-3	.	CASSSEGLTDTQYF	TGTGCCAGCAGCTCCGAGGGACTCACAGATACGCAGTATTTT
.	TRBV12-5	TRBJ1-1	.	CASGIGAGPLRVF	TGTGCTAGTGGAATAGGGGCCGGGCCCTTAAGGGTCTTT
.	TRBV11-2	TRBJ1-1	.	CASSLIGGTEAFF	TGTGCCAGCAGCTTAATCGGGGGTACTGAAGCTTTCTTT
.	TRBV2	TRBJ2-3	.	CASSEGEGSTQYF	TGTGCCAGCAGTGAAGGCGAGGGAAGTACGCAGTATTTT
.	TRBV14	TRBJ2-7	.	CASGTGRYEQYF	TGTGCCAGCGGCACCGGGCGTTACGAGCAGTACTTC
TRBD2	TRBV27	TRBJ2-3	many	CASSSGLGLGDTQYF	TGTGCCAGCAGTTCCGGACTAGGTCTGGGAGATACGCAGTATTTT
.	TRBV2	TRBJ1-2	.	CASSEGVTTNYGYTF	TGTGCCAGCAGTGAAGGAGTTACCACTAACTATGGCTACACCTTC
.	TRBV30	TRBJ2-7	.	CAWQSRASYEQYF	TGTGCCTGGCAGAGCAGGGCCTCCTACGAGCAGTACTTC
.	TRBV19	TRBJ1-2	.	CASSTHRARSLATNYGYTF	TGTGCCAGTAGTACCCACCGCGCGCGCAGTCTCGCTACTAACTATGGCTACACCTTC
.	TRBV18	TRBJ1-2	.	CASSPASGPSGGYTF	TGTGCCAGCTCACCCGCCTCGGGCCCCTCAGGGGGCTACACCTTC
.	TRBV5-1	TRBJ2-5	.	CASSKIGREETQYF	TGCGCCAGCAGCAAGATCGGCAGGGAGGAGACCCAGTACTTC
TRBD2	TRBV7-2	TRBJ2-1	.	CASSLRSSGANEQFF	TGTGCCAGCAGCTTACGTTCTAGCGGGGCCAATGAGCAGTTCTTC
.	TRBV4-1	TRBJ2-1	.	CASSPGAGEQFF	TGCGCCAGCAGCCCCGGGGCAGGTGAGCAGTTCTTC
.	TRBV5-6	TRBJ2-2	once	CASSLAGTPANTGELFF	TGTGCCAGCAGCTTGGCCGGGACACCCGCGAACACCGGGGAGCTGTTTTTT
TRBD1	TRBV6-1	TRBJ2-3	.	CASSDPTGGLSTDTQYF	TGTGCCAGCAGTGATCCGACAGGGGGCCTATCCACAGATACGCAGTATTTT
TRBD1	TRBV5-1	TRBJ2-7	.	CASSSGQGATEQYF	TGCGCCAGCAGCTCGGGACAGGGGGCGACCGAGCAGTACTTC
TRBD1	TRBV4-3	TRBJ1-2	.	CASSPGQGVSYGYTF	TGCGCCAGCAGCCCGGGACAGGGGGTTAGCTATGGCTACACCTTC
TRBD1	TRBV29-1	TRBJ1-1	.	CSVKGQTNTEAFF	TGCAGCGTTAAGGGACAGACTAACACTGAAGCTTTCTTT
.	TRBV9	TRBJ1-3	.	CASSSRQGGSSGNTIYF	TGTGCCAGCAGCTCCCGTCAGGGAGGCAGCTCTGGAAACACCATATATTTT
.	TRBV27	TRBJ1-5	once	CASSLNRGNQPQHF	TGTGCCAGCAGTCTAAACAGGGGCAATCAGCCCCAGCATTTT
.	TRBV5-1	TRBJ1-1	.	CASSPQGKGGNTEAFF	TGCGCCAGCAGCCCCCAGGGGAAAGGGGGGAACACTGAAGCTTTCTTT
.	TRBV11-2	TRBJ1-5	.	CASSLGQTTPQHF	TGTGCCAGCAGCTTGGGGCAGACGACGCCCCAGCATTTT
.	TRBV6-1	TRBJ1-3	.	CASSEASGRGISGNTIYF	TGTGCCAGCAGTGAAGCCTCGGGGAGGGGTATCTCTGGAAACACCATATATTTT
.	TRBV5-5	TRBJ1-1	.	CASSFRENTEAFF	TGTGCCAGCAGCTTCCGGGAGAACACTGAAGCTTTCTTT
.	TRBV29-1	TRBJ1-1	.	CSGGHTEAFF	TGCTCGGGTGGGCACACTGAAGCTTTCTTT
.	TRBV15	TRBJ2-7	.	CATSRDRLQIPYEQYF	TGTGCCACCAGCAGAGATCGGCTACAAATTCCTTACGAGCAGTACTTC
.	TRBV7-9	TRBJ1-1	few	CASSAVHPQAFF	TGTGCCAGCAGCGCAGTACACCCTCAAGCTTTCTTT
.	TRBV2	TRBJ1-5	.	CASKTEGYSNQPQHF	TGTGCCAGCAAAACGGAGGGGTATAGCAATCAGCCCCAGCATTTT
TRBD2	TRBV27	TRBJ2-7	.	CASSLEAGRGEQYF	TGTGCCAGCAGTTTAGAAGCGGGAAGGGGCGAGCAGTACTTC